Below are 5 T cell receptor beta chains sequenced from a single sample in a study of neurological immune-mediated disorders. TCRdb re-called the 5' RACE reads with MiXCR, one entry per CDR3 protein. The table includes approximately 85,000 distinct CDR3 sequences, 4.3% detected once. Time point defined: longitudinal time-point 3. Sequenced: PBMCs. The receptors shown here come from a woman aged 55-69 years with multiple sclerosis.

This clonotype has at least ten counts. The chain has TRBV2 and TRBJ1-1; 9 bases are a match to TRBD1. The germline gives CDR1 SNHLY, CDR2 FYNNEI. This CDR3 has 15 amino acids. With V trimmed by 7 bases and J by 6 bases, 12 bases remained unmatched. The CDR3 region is CASKGQGPLIAEAFF. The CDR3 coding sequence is TGTGCCAGCAAGGGACAGGGTCCCCTCATCGCTGAAGCTTTCTTT. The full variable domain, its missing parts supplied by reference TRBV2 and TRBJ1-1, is EPEVTQTPSHQVTQMGQEVILRCVPISNHLYFYWYRQILGQKVEFLVSFYNNEISEKSEIFDDQFSVERPDGSNFTLKIRSTKLEDSAMYFCASKGQGPLIAEAFFGQGTRLTVV.

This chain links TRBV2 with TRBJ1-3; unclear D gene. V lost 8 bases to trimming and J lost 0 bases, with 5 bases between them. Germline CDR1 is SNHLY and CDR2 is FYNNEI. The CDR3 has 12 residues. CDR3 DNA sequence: TGTGCCAGCCAGCTCTCTGGAAACACCATATATTTT. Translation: CASQLSGNTIYF.

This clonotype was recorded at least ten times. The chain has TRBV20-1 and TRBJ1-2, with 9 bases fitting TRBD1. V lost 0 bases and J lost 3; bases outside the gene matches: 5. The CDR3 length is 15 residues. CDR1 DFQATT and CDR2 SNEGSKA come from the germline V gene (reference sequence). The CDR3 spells CSARDRGQGDYGYTF. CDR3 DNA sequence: TGCAGTGCTAGAGATAGGGGACAGGGAGACTATGGCTACACCTTC.

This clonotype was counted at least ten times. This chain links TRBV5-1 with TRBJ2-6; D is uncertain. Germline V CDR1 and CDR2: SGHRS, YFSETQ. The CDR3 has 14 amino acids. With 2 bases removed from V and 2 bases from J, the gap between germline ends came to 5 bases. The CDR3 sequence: CASSFRAGANVLTF. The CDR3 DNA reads TGCGCCAGCAGCTTTAGGGCTGGGGCCAACGTCCTGACTTTC.

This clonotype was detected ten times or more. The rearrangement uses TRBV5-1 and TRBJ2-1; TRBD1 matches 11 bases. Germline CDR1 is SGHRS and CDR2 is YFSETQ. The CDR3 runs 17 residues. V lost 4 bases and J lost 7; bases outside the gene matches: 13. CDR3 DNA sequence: TGCGCCAGCAGCCCGAACCGACCGGGACAGGGGGTTAATGAGCAGTTCTTC. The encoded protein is CASSPNRPGQGVNEQFF.